The 10 T cell receptor beta chains reported below all come from one sample, sequenced in a study of blood T cell repertoires in COVID-19. Sequencing was performed with immunoSEQ multiplex PCR; in TCRdb, only in-frame clones are kept and a portion is missing. The data contain roughly 6,600 clones, roughly nine tenths of them seen just once; the ten biggest clones take up around 9%. Material for sequencing was peripheral blood. Receptors originate from a human donor in a cohort sampled during active COVID-19. The donor label of this sample is uncertain.

The chain employs TRBV3-1 (or the pseudogene TRBV3-2) and TRBJ2-3, with 7 bases identical to TRBD1. V shed 4 bases and J 2 bases; nucleotides not matched to a gene: 6. CDR1 LGHDT and CDR2 YNNKEL come from the germline V gene (reference sequence). The CDR3 is 15 amino acids. CDR3 region: CASSPTGSATDTQYF. The CDR3 bases are TGTGCCAGCAGCCCGACAGGGTCGGCCACAGATACGCAGTATTTT.

The V gene is TRBV6-6, the J gene TRBJ2-7, with TRBD1 as a possible D gene (5 bases). The CDR3 covers 15 residues. Trimming stripped 6 bases from V and 5 bases from J, with 20 bases between. Germline assignment: CDR1 MNHNY and CDR2 SVGAGI (reference sequence). The CDR3: CASSSYKAGPHEQYF. The CDR3 region has the DNA TGTGCCAGCAGCAGTTACAAGGCAGGGCCCCACGAGCAGTACTTC.

The chain recombines TRBV27 with TRBJ2-1; D might be TRBD2 (5 bases). Germline lookup yields CDR1 MNHEY and CDR2 SMNVEV (reference sequence). CDR3 size: 12 residues. Trimming shortened V by 6 bases and J by 6 bases, and 9 bases separated the two germline ends. CDR3: CASSYSVNEQFF. The CDR3 DNA reads TGTGCCAGCAGCTATAGCGTCAATGAGCAGTTCTTC.

This clone appeared a single time. This chain links TRBV27 with TRBJ2-7; D is perhaps TRBD2 (6 bases). The V gene lost 6 bases and the J gene lost 6 bases, with 18 bases spanning the gap. Per the germline V gene, CDR1 is MNHEY and CDR2 is SMNVEV (reference sequence). This CDR3 contains 14 residues. In DNA form, the CDR3 reads TGTGCCAGCAGCGGCAATTCCGGGACTGGCGAGCAGTACTTC. Its translation is CASSGNSGTGEQYF.

The genes are TRBV7-2 and TRBJ1-4; D uncertain. From germline, CDR1 is SGHTA and CDR2 FQGNSA. The CDR3 is made up of 15 amino acids. The V end was cut by 3 bases, the J end by 6 bases, with 14 bases between. CDR3 residues: CASSFFGDPDEKLFF. The CDR3 DNA is TGTGCCAGCAGCTTTTTCGGGGATCCTGATGAAAAACTGTTTTTT.

The genes are TRBV9 and TRBJ2-5, with TRBD2 matching over 8 bases. V lost 7 bases, J lost 2 bases, and 7 bases stayed unmatched. There are 14 residues in the CDR3. Germline assignment: CDR1 SGDLS and CDR2 YYNGEE. CDR3 residues: CASEGSGGQETQYF. CDR3 DNA: TGTGCCAGCGAGGGGAGCGGGGGACAAGAGACCCAGTACTTC.

This clone was seen just once. The chain has TRBV11-2 and TRBJ1-6; TRBD1 is a possible D gene (5 bases). The V gene's germline CDR1 is SGHAT and CDR2 FQNNGV. The CDR3 sequence is 17 residues long. V lost 0 bases, J lost 3 bases, and 12 bases lay in between. The CDR3 region has the DNA TGTGCCAGCAGCTTAGAAGGGGCAGGGTACTATAATTCACCCCTCCACTTT. This sequence encodes CASSLEGAGYYNSPLHF.

The rearrangement joins TRBV5-1 to TRBJ1-1, with a weak D call TRBD1 (5 bases). The CDR3 consists of 15 residues. Per the germline V gene, CDR1 is SGHRS and CDR2 is YFSETQ. V was shortened by 1 base and J by 5 bases, with 15 bases between the two germline ends. The CDR3 coding sequence is TGCGCCAGCAGCTTGTTCTCCGGGGGAGAAACTGAAGCTTTCTTT. Translated, it gives CASSLFSGGETEAFF.

This clone was seen only a few times. The rearrangement uses TRBV2 and TRBJ1-5, with a weak D call TRBD1 (5 bases). The germline CDR1 and CDR2 sequences are SNHLY and FYNNEI. This CDR3 contains 15 residues. The germline V and J ends were trimmed by 7 bases and 4 bases, with 17 bases remaining between them. The CDR3 coding sequence is TGTGCCAGCAATCGCTTGGGACTAGGAAATCAGCCCCAGCATTTT. This encodes CASNRLGLGNQPQHF.

This clone was counted once. The V gene is TRBV3-1 (or the pseudogene TRBV3-2), the J gene TRBJ1-1; TRBD1 matches at 9 bases. Germline CDR1 LGHDT, CDR2 YNNKEL (reference sequence). V was pared by 0 bases and J by 13 bases, with 6 bases of the junction left unmatched. The CDR3 spans 13 residues. The CDR3: CASSQEDRGGFFF. For the CDR3, the DNA is TGTGCCAGCAGCCAAGAAGACAGGGGGGGCTTTTTCTTT.